This T cell receptor (beta chain) was observed in a study of T-cell memory formation after mild COVID-19. With constant-segment primers, 5'RACE yielded cDNA libraries of TCR alpha and TCR beta that carried sample barcodes and UMIs. Each CDR3 protein is one row after TCRdb ran MiXCR on the 5' RACE reads. The sample yields some 210,000 distinct CDR3 sequences, around 25% seen once. The ends were cut back, 1 base at V and 5 bases at J, with 21 bases in the middle. This CDR3 spans 17 amino acids. Germline values: CDR1 SGHRS, CDR2 YFSETQ. Study results and caveats: Proof of SARS-CoV-2 specificity was absent for the second-wave clones that crested on day 37. Contracting CD4+ clones sat mainly in CM and EM; CD8+ in EMRA. Among clones contracting day 15 to 85, CD4/CD8 was balanced, whereas later expanders leaned CD4+.

Worth noting for this clonotype: As yet, its antigen is unknown.

Sequencing input: PBMCs or a T cell subset sorted from them (not recorded which). J is TRBJ2-5 and V is TRBV5-1, with D hard to call. This clonotype was obtained from an adult woman who had mild COVID-19 (a few samples of this study predate the infection). Cell type and time point are not known. This chain's CDR3 is CASSLSSVGGIIETQYF. The DNA of the CDR3 is TGCGCCAGCAGCTTGAGTTCTGTCGGTGGAATCATTGAGACCCAGTACTTC.